This TCR beta chain comes out of a study of blood T cells in healthy people across ages. This clonotype was counted between two and nine times. Alongside a J-beta primer mix, a sample-barcoded 5' primer served in a second PCR lasting roughly 7 to 12 cycles. MiXCR, applied by TCRdb to the 5' RACE reads, yields one record per CDR3 protein. The sample has about 1.6 million distinct CDR3 sequences, about 35% seen once. Trimming took 0 bases from V and 7 from J, leaving 13 bases between them. CDR1 and CDR2 (germline): MNHEY, SVGAGI. The CDR3 sequence is 16 residues long. The TCR sequence derives from a woman in her 30s in good health. The specimen was blood. The chain uses TRBV6-5 and TRBJ1-6; D may be TRBD1 (5 bases). The CDR3: CASSYSGRVGNSPLHF. The DNA for the CDR3 is TGTGCCAGCAGTTACTCTGGCAGGGTAGGAAATTCACCCCTCCACTTT.